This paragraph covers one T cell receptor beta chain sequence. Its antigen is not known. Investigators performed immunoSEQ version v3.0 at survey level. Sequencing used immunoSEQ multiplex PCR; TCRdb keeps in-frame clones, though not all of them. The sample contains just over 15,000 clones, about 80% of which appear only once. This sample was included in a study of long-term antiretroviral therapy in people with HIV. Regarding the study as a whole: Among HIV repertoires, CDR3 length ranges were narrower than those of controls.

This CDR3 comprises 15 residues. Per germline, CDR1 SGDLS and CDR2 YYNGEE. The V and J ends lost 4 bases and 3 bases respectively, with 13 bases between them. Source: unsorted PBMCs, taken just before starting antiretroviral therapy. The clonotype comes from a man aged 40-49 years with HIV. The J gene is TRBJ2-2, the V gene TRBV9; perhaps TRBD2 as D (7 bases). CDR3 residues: CASSFRGADTGELFF. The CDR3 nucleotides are TGTGCCAGCAGCTTTCGGGGGGCCGACACCGGGGAGCTGTTTTTT. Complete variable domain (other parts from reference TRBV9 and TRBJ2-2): DSGVTQTPKHLITATGQRVTLRCSPRSGDLSVYWYQQSLDQGLQFLIQYYNGEERAKGNILERFSAQQFPDLHSELNLSSLELGDSALYFCASSFRGADTGELFFGEGSRLTVL.